This T cell receptor (beta chain) was obtained from a study of cytomegalovirus exposure and HLA in healthy donors (dated by TCRdb to the late 2010s). Context from the whole study: In an earlier analysis of several hundred of the donors, 276 Gb of sequence data and roughly 100 million unique TCR beta sequences from 180 million or so T cells were reported. Roughly 300 gigabases of sequencing data and 75 million to 85 million unique TCR sequences made up an early release that covered fewer than 650 HLA-typed donors. Of the roughly 400 genotyped donors, around 81% fell in the genetic ancestry cluster associated with self-reported Caucasian donors. The study aimed to test whether signatures of past pathogen exposure could be identified by cataloging public T cell receptors. Using immunosequencing, the study profiled T cell repertoires from about 610 subjects and related those repertoires to cytomegalovirus serostatus. Besides the first cohort of approximately 670 subjects, a separate validation cohort made up of roughly 120 different subjects was used. To predict cytomegalovirus infection status, the study brought together high-throughput TCR immunosequencing, statistical association of individual TCRs with disease status, and machine learning. A later analysis re-analyzed previously published TCR beta repertoires from roughly 600 donors and added high-resolution HLA genotyping to study TCR occurrence patterns. Rather than using new phenotypic data, the later analysis identified candidate immune exposures from TCR beta sequences and from how often those sequences occurred across donors. An earlier analysis of around 540 of the donors applied high-throughput TCR beta sequencing to assess whether each TCR beta V gene segment acted as functional or pseudogenic. Donor age, sex, ethnicity and CMV serostatus were collected together with the repertoire data. Genome-wide SNP genotypes for about three fifths of the 666 donors were used in a later genetic analysis, which treated that subset as a discovery cohort. Every discovery cohort repertoire had been produced on one sequencing platform. HLA typing included class I and class II loci at four-digit resolution. Typing coverage varied by locus: 629-630 donors for A, B, C, DRB1 and DQB1; roughly 520 for DQA1; some 610 for DPA1; approximately 450 for DPB1. Because of strong linkage in the cohort, five DR-DQ haplotypes were treated as single units for association and clustering. Among some 410 genotyped donors of the cohort, an average of around 220,000 unique TCR beta nucleotide sequences was sequenced per donor, of which about 18% were non-productive. What the study reported, not specific to this receptor: Presence/absence analyses assumed roughly uniform sequencing depth across donors, an assumption that may not hold. A group of highly shared sequence variants was considered likely to be a technical artifact of the sequencing pipeline. Cytomegalovirus status was reported to be diagnosed by the classifier with high specificity and sensitivity in both the original and validation cohorts. Over 15 rarely observed V segments, including chromosome 9 orphons, were excluded from the earlier analysis of about 500 of the donors because counts were too low. The authors suggested that the approach could potentially be generalized to other disease states and immunological phenotypes. Linkage disequilibrium might explain the correlated functional status among segregating V segments, but an unknown experimental factor could not be ruled out. A later analysis found that most CMV-associated TCR beta chains appeared HLA-restricted, with HLA associations seemingly driven largely by CMV exposure. A further reported finding was that TCR beta sequences accurately predicted the HLA-A and HLA-B alleles for most subjects in the first cohort. Because the 87-base-pair reads could not distinguish some IMGT-functional V segments, including TRBV6-2 and TRBV6-3, those segments were excluded. In a later analysis, HLA-associated TCR beta chains showed more clonal expansion and lower generation probabilities than non-associated chains that were equally common. A few of the identified cytomegalovirus-associated TCR beta chains were confirmed in vitro to be specific for cytomegalovirus antigens. Immune exposure information for the cohort was limited to CMV serostatus. HLA typing was unavailable for some donors at each locus, so association tests used only the typed subset. Strong co-occurrence of HLA alleles, especially DR and DQ, made assigning TCR associations to individual alleles difficult. In an earlier analysis of more than 500 of the donors, most TCR beta V segments appeared in productive rearrangements about 90% or about 30% of the time, broadly matching IMGT annotations. The study listed 150 to 200 TCR beta chains as associated with cytomegalovirus. According to a later genetic analysis, donors in an Asian-associated ancestry cluster had fewer N-insertions in productive TCRs than the approximately 690-donor mean. An association between a missense DCLRE1C variant and V-gene and J-gene trimming of TCR beta chains was found in a later genetic analysis and replicated in an independent cohort. In a later analysis, the rate of TCR association differed among HLA loci, with DRB1 alleles having the most associated TCRs and HLA-C alleles having the fewest. Across donors, most TCR sequences were observed very rarely, whereas some public TCRs were present in many individuals. A later analysis reported that several top co-occurrence clusters appeared linked to parvovirus B19, influenza, CMV and Epstein-Barr virus. In this cohort, only TCR beta chains were sequenced, and detectable features were limited by the absence of alpha or paired-chain data. At a false discovery rate of 0.05, a later analysis linked 16,951 TCR beta sequences to specific HLA alleles.

About this clone: The antigen this receptor binds is unknown. No much larger clone is present one base from it, and per-base qualities are unavailable.

To prepare the library, the immunoSEQ multiplex PCR assay was applied. A mixture of 60 forward primers for TCR Vbeta segments and 13 reverse primers for TCR Jbeta segments was used in the multiplex PCR. The CDR3 region of rearranged TCR beta genes was amplified from genomic DNA with a multiplex PCR assay. The amplified TCR beta libraries were sequenced on the Illumina HiSeq System as 87-base-pair reads. Under the source paper's analysis protocol: A later analysis tallied tens of millions of unique TCR beta chains across the 666 repertoires, and about 12 million of those chains were shared by two or more donors. Raw reads were error-corrected and collapsed into unique sequences by a nearest-neighbor algorithm in which closely related sequences were merged to remove PCR and sequencing errors. To assign V, D and J gene segments, CDR3 sequences were aligned to IMGT reference sequences. For a sequence to be retained, at least a six-nucleotide match to both a V gene segment and a J gene segment was required. A rearrangement was called productive if the CDR3 had no stop codons and remained in frame with V and J, and every other rearrangement was called non-productive. Following IMGT convention, CDR3 was defined as the stretch from the second conserved V-encoded cysteine up to the conserved J-encoded phenylalanine. In an earlier analysis of approximately 590 of the donors, sequences lacking an unambiguous match to a single V gene segment were excluded. In an earlier analysis of approximately 590 of the donors, V segments were called functional above 56.7% productive rearrangements and were called segregating when the between-donor standard deviation exceeded 5%. A statistical classification framework was built for diagnosing cytomegalovirus status from the catalog of TCR beta chain sequences. V and J gene assignment, in a later analysis, came from comparing TCR nucleotide sequences with IMGT/GENE-DB human TR gene sequences. The TCRdist pipeline was used in a later analysis to assign CDR3 sequences and most-parsimonious VDJ recombination scenarios. In a later analysis, each TCR beta chain was defined by its CDR3 amino acid sequence together with its V-gene family, and reads without a unique V-gene family were excluded. In a later analysis, 500 to 700 highly shared, low-generation-probability nucleotide sequences were removed to address suspected cross-contamination and a sequencing artifact. In a later analysis, a clonal expansion index for each public chain was calculated from normalized within-repertoire ranks of inferred template counts. A later analysis computed generation probabilities with a VDJ recombination model fitted to out-of-frame rearrangements, and checked the results against IGoR. In a later analysis, TCR-TCR, TCR-HLA and TCR-CMV co-occurrence was scored with hypergeometric tests, and a repertoire-size bias correction was applied to TCR pairs. A later analysis estimated false discovery rates by permuting HLA or CMV assignments 20 times. In a later analysis, co-occurring TCRs were grouped with DBSCAN, and TCRdist sequence similarity was added when clustering was performed within HLA-allele-positive subsets. Repertoires with fewer than 30,000 or more than 120,000 public chains were left out of co-occurrence clustering, as were about 5 repertoires with anomalous nucleotide sharing. TCRdb re-hosts the immuneACCESS table, in-frame sequences only. Its copies lack some clones; in the studies checked, an unresolved V gene accounts for under half of them, and the cause for the rest is not known. Clone size and the V and J calls come from that table; the DNA yielded D and trimming. This sample is represented by 130,000 to 150,000 clones; around 80% of them were singletons. Of the sample, 2.5% to 3% is held by the ten largest clones.

Trimming takes 9 bases from V and 0 bases from J, and the germline ends sit 13 bases apart. The CDR3 runs 14 residues from the cysteine to the phenylalanine. Of all the DNA, just the CDR3 is kept, 42 bases in frame from base 1. Based on the germline V gene, the CDR1 and CDR2 sequences are MDHEN and SYDVKM. In total, 500 to 700 healthy bone marrow donors made up the cohort. All cohort members were sampled while nominally healthy, although unrecorded immune exposures were likely present. The donor was CMV seronegative and belonged to the group of under 400 seronegative cohort members. Each donor provided a peripheral blood sample, and peripheral blood mononuclear cells were used for TCR beta sequencing. Genomic DNA was extracted from the blood cell samples with the Qiagen DNeasy Blood Extraction Kit.

The receptor was derived from a female donor in good health and CMV-seronegative. The material sequenced was PBMCs. Rearrangement joined TRBV28 to TRBJ2-3, with the D gene uncertain. The CDR3 region reads CASFGDFSTDTQYF. In nucleotide form, the sequence is TGTGCCAGTTTCGGTGATTTTAGCACAGATACGCAGTATTTT.